This is a list of T cell receptor beta chains from one sample in a study of blood T cell repertoires in COVID-19. TCRdb keeps only in-frame clones here, not all; method: immunoSEQ multiplex PCR. The table shows about 170,000 clones, with around 81% occurring only once. Sequenced sample: peripheral blood. The receptors shown here come from an elderly woman with COVID-19, enrolled during active disease. CDR3s include the opening cysteine and the closing phenylalanine or tryptophan. The D gene is left open where the match is weak. Size tells how often a clone was seen (once, few, many) or the class of an expanded clone, and some rows leave it out.

V gene	D gene	clone size	J gene	CDR3 DNA	CDR3 protein
TRBV11-3	TRBD1	NA	TRBJ2-1	TGTGCCAGCAGCACCCGACAGGGCCGGGACAATGAGCAGTTCTTC	CASSTRQGRDNEQFF
TRBV10-3	TRBD2	NA	TRBJ2-5	TGTGCCATCAGTGAGGCTAGCGGGCCCTCGGGGACCCAGTACTTC	CAISEASGPSGTQYF
TRBV18	NA	NA	TRBJ1-2	TGTGCCAGCTCACCACCCTCCGAGAGTAACTATGGCTACACCTTC	CASSPPSESNYGYTF
TRBV24-1	TRBD2	once	TRBJ2-2	TGTGCCACCAGTGATTTCAGCGGGAGGTACGGGGAGCTGTTTTTT	CATSDFSGRYGELFF
TRBV15	NA	NA	TRBJ1-2	TGTGCCACCAGCAGAGGAACAGGGAGAGGTGGCTACACCTTC	CATSRGTGRGGYTF
TRBV6-5	NA	NA	TRBJ2-7	TGTGCCAGCAGTTCACCGACAGGTTTCAACGAGCAGTACTTC	CASSSPTGFNEQYF
TRBV6-7	TRBD1	NA	TRBJ1-2	TGTGCCAGCCCCTCCCAGGGACAGGTTGGCTATGGCTACACCTTC	CASPSQGQVGYGYTF
TRBV3-1/TRBV3-2	TRBD1	NA	TRBJ1-2	TGTGCCAGCAGTCTCTCCGGACAGGGTAAAGCTGGTGGCTATGGCTACACCTTC	CASSLSGQGKAGGYGYTF
TRBV19	NA	NA	TRBJ2-2	TGTGCCAGTAGGCAGGGATACACCGGGGAGCTGTTTTTT	CASRQGYTGELFF
TRBV19	NA	NA	TRBJ2-7	TGTGCCAGTATAGATGCCCCAAACTCCTACGAGCAGTACTTC	CASIDAPNSYEQYF
TRBV4-1	NA	NA	TRBJ1-6	TGCGCCAGCAGCCAAGCGCAGACAGTTAATTCACCCCTCCACTTT	CASSQAQTVNSPLHF
TRBV7-3	NA	once	TRBJ1-3	TGTGCCAGCAGCGCTCAGGGAGGTACTGGAAACACCATATATTTT	CASSAQGGTGNTIYF
TRBV6-5	NA	NA	TRBJ2-1	TGTGCCAGCAGTTATGGACAGAAGAATGAGCAGTTCTTC	CASSYGQKNEQFF
TRBV7-6	NA	NA	TRBJ1-3	TGTGCCAGCAGCTCTCCTTCCTTTGACAGGAATGGAAACACCATATATTTT	CASSSPSFDRNGNTIYF
TRBV15	NA	NA	TRBJ1-4	TGTGCCACCAGCAGAGACAGAAATAATGAAAAACTGTTTTTT	CATSRDRNNEKLFF
TRBV9	NA	NA	TRBJ2-2	TGTGCCAGCAGCTACCTGGAGTCCACCGGGGAGCTGTTTTTT	CASSYLESTGELFF
TRBV7-9	TRBD1	NA	TRBJ1-3	TGTGCCAGCAGCTTGGGACAGGGAAACACCATATATTTT	CASSLGQGNTIYF
TRBV2	NA	NA	TRBJ2-2	TGTGCCAGCGTAGAGTACGGGGAGCTGTTTTTT	CASVEYGELFF
TRBV4-1	TRBD1	NA	TRBJ2-2	TGCGCCAGCAGCTTACAGGGGGCGGACACCGGGGAGCTGTTTTTT	CASSLQGADTGELFF
TRBV19	TRBD1	NA	TRBJ2-5	TGTGCCAGTAGTATGCAGGGGGCGGAGACCCAGTACTTC	CASSMQGAETQYF
TRBV12-3/TRBV12-4	NA	NA	TRBJ1-2	TGTGCCAGCACCCCGGGCAGGGGTACTGGCTACACCTTC	CASTPGRGTGYTF
TRBV5-4	TRBD1	NA	TRBJ1-2	TGTGCCACCGCTATACAGGGGGCGGCCTATGGCTACACCTTC	CATAIQGAAYGYTF
TRBV7-9	NA	NA	TRBJ1-1	TGTGCCAGCAGCGCCAGAATGAACACTGAAGCTTTCTTT	CASSARMNTEAFF
TRBV4-1	NA	once	TRBJ2-7	TGCGCCAGCAGCCAAGGGACAGAATACGAGCAGTACTTC	CASSQGTEYEQYF
TRBV7-9	TRBD2	NA	TRBJ2-1	TGTGCCAGCAGCTGGGCGGGGGGGCCAGGTTACAATGAGCAGTTCTTC	CASSWAGGPGYNEQFF
TRBV28	TRBD1	NA	TRBJ2-7	TGTGCCAGCAGCGGGACAGGGGGCTTCAAGCAGTACTTC	CASSGTGGFKQYF
TRBV7-2	NA	once	TRBJ1-2	TGTGCCAGCAGCTTAACCGGCCGGGACTCTGGCTACACCTTC	CASSLTGRDSGYTF
TRBV10-1	NA	NA	TRBJ1-1	TGCGCCAGCAGCCCGGGCGCCCGAGGGGCTTTCTTT	CASSPGARGAFF
TRBV12-3/TRBV12-4	NA	NA	TRBJ1-1	TGTGCCAGCAGTTTTGCGGCGGCCACTGAAGCTTTCTTT	CASSFAAATEAFF
TRBV7-9	TRBD2	many	TRBJ2-5	TGTGCCTCACGGCCTAGCGGGGTCCCCGAGACCCAGTACTTC	CASRPSGVPETQYF
TRBV5-1	NA	NA	TRBJ2-1	TGCGCCAGCAGCTTGTCAGGAAACAATGAGCAGTTCTTC	CASSLSGNNEQFF
TRBV23-1	NA	NA	TRBJ1-3	TGCGCCACTCCACGACTACAGGGAGCTACTATACCTGGTAAAGGAAACACCATATATTTT	CATPRLQGATIPGKGNTIYF
TRBV21-1	NA	NA	TRBJ1-1	TGTGCCAGCACCCCACGGGGCCAGGGGAGTTCCCCCCTGGTTCACACTGAAGCTTTCTTT	CASTPRGQGSSPLVHTEAFF
TRBV28	NA	NA	TRBJ1-2	TGTGCCAGCACTCAATGGAGGGCCCCTAACTATGGCTACACCTTC	CASTQWRAPNYGYTF
TRBV6-5	TRBD1	NA	TRBJ1-5	TGTGCCAGCAGTAAATCCGGACAGGGGGCTCAGCCCCAGCATTTT	CASSKSGQGAQPQHF
TRBV19	NA	NA	TRBJ2-2	TGTGCCAGTAGTAAAGGGAGTGCCCCCGGGGAGCTGTTTTTT	CASSKGSAPGELFF
TRBV7-7	NA	NA	TRBJ2-2	TGTGCTAGCAGCGCGTCAACGAACACCGGGGAGCTGTTTTTT	CASSASTNTGELFF
TRBV27	NA	NA	TRBJ1-2	TGTGCCAGCAGTTCCCCTGCGGGGGCTCGGTCCCAGGGCTACACCTTC	CASSSPAGARSQGYTF
TRBV5-1	TRBD1	NA	TRBJ1-1	TGCGCCAGCAGCGGCACAACAGGGGGTGAAGCTTTCTTT	CASSGTTGGEAFF
TRBV28	TRBD2	NA	TRBJ2-1	TGTGCCAGCAGTTTAGCTAGCGGGGGATCCTACAATGAGCAGTTCTTC	CASSLASGGSYNEQFF
TRBV5-4	NA	NA	TRBJ1-5	TGTGCCAGCAGCCAGGGCCAAGATCAGCCCCAGCATTTT	CASSQGQDQPQHF
TRBV9	TRBD1	once	TRBJ1-5	TGTGCCAGCAGCGCCGGGACAGGGTATCAGCCCCAGCATTTT	CASSAGTGYQPQHF
TRBV19	TRBD2	NA	TRBJ2-7	TGTGCCAGTAGTAGGACTAGCGGAAACTACGAGCAGTACTTC	CASSRTSGNYEQYF
TRBV7-2	NA	NA	TRBJ1-1	TGTGCCAGCAGCTTTACACGCGCGGTGGGCACTGAAGCTTTCTTT	CASSFTRAVGTEAFF
TRBV5-1	TRBD1	NA	TRBJ2-3	TGCGCCAGCAGCTTGGGGGACAGGGGAGGGGATACGCAGTATTTT	CASSLGDRGGDTQYF
TRBV28	TRBD1	NA	TRBJ1-2	TGTGCCAGCAGTTCACGACAGGGAACTAACTATGGCTACACCTTC	CASSSRQGTNYGYTF
TRBV10-2	NA	NA	TRBJ1-5	TGCGCCAGCAGTGAGGGGCTGAGCAATCAGCCCCAGCATTTT	CASSEGLSNQPQHF
TRBV5-5	NA	NA	TRBJ1-2	TGTGCCAGCAGCTTGGAGGAGGGGACTACGGGCTACACCTTC	CASSLEEGTTGYTF